This entry features one T cell receptor beta chain sequence. Its antigen is not known. Repertoires were generated with immunoSEQ multiplex PCR, while TCRdb's copy carries only in-frame clones and drops some. The repertoire holds 2 million to 2.5 million clones, with about nine tenths as singletons. This sample was taken from a study of shared clonotypes between healthy human individuals. Findings and limits, study-wide: Unshared clonotypes carried lower generation probabilities than those common to all four donors. It was anticipated that sequencing depth would influence how many clonotypes donors shared.

The CDR3 has 15 residues. With 3 bases removed from V and 3 bases from J, the gap between germline ends came to 14 bases. CDR1 is SGHTA and CDR2 is FQGNSA in the germline V gene. Both subsets, CD45RA+ naive and CD45RA-negative memory, were split from the CD4+ cells. The sample consisted of naive CD4+ T cells from PBMCs. Stated subset: CD45RA+ positively selected. V is TRBV7-2 and J is TRBJ1-1; no definite D call. The receptor's source is a man aged 18-30 years in good health. Some clones in this sample may be carry-over from other donors' samples. CDR3 DNA: TGTGCCAGCAGCTTCGGGCCGATCAGAGACACTGAAGCTTTCTTT. It translates to CASSFGPIRDTEAFF. Full variable domain (missing parts from reference TRBV7-2 and TRBJ1-1): GAGVSQSPSNKVTEKGKDVELRCDPISGHTALYWYRQSLGQGLEFLIYFQGNSAPDKSGLPSDRFSAERTGGSVSTLTIQRTQQEDSAVYLCASSFGPIRDTEAFFGQGTRLTVV.